This T cell receptor beta chain was recorded in a study of T cells after yellow fever vaccination. Study-wide background: Preparation of the low-cell-number fractions used SMART-Seq v4 Ultra Low Input.

Note on this clonotype: The antigen remains undetermined.

TCR cDNA was made by 5'RACE template switching, adding a universal primer site and UMIs. TCRdb re-analysed the 5' RACE reads in MiXCR, keeping a single row per CDR3 protein. The table lists just under 600,000 distinct CDR3 sequences, about 13% of them singletons. V was trimmed by 3 bases and J by 4 bases, leaving 14 bases between them. Germline V CDR1 and CDR2: SGHKS, YYEKEE (reference sequence). CDR3 length equals 15 residues. Overall study results and limits: On re-exposure, the response was weaker but peaked faster, at day 5 versus 15. Clonotypes found in both CD4 and CD8 compartments made up a small share.

This material consisted of PBMCs, taken on the day of the yellow fever booster vaccination. The origin of this receptor is a man aged 25 to 40 who received the YFV17D yellow fever vaccine. The chain is built from TRBV5-5 and TRBJ2-1, with a possible D match to TRBD2 (6 bases). The chain's CDR3 is CASSSSVRSYNEQFF. DNA of the CDR3: TGTGCCAGCAGCTCTAGCGTAAGAAGTTACAATGAGCAGTTCTTC.